This section outlines one T cell receptor (beta chain) sequence together with its context. Its antigen is as yet unknown. This entry is derived from a study of early stage breast cancer tumors. Background on the study: About 80% of the 16 invasive tumors were ER+, PR+ and HER2-.

Some clones are missing from TCRdb's copy, which holds only in-frame ones; the method was immunoSEQ multiplex PCR. The sample has 9,000 to 10,000 clones, 64% seen once. Each tumor contributed about 19-55 mg of diced tissue. General study findings and limits: Compared with adjacent normal breast, tumors showed 2 to 2.5-fold denser, more clonal T cells.

Sequenced material: breast tumor tissue. This receptor was obtained from a person between 55 and 69 years old with breast cancer.

The CDR3 sequence is CASSLGRRKEQYF. The CDR3 coding sequence is TGTGCCAGCAGCTTGGGCAGGCGTAAGGAGCAGTACTTC. The chain is built from TRBV5-5 and TRBJ2-7; D not certain. Germline V gene data show CDR1 as SGHKS and CDR2 as YYEKEE (reference sequence). V shed 0 bases and J shed 7 bases, with 11 bases lying between them. This CDR3 comprises 13 residues.